This T cell receptor beta chain was identified in a study of T-cell reconstitution after alpha-beta-depleted transplantation in children. Library preparation (for TCRbeta) was performed with unique molecular identifiers. One entry per CDR3 protein results from TCRdb running MiXCR on the PCR reads. This table has a few hundred thousand distinct CDR3 sequences, around 19% appearing once. Germline CDR1 SGHTA, CDR2 FQGTGA. The CDR3 covers 13 residues. V was cut by 2 bases and J by 4 bases, with 8 bases left in between. A few counts support this clonotype. The rearrangement links TRBV7-3 to TRBJ2-5; the D gene is possibly TRBD2 (6 bases). The sample was PBMCs from the stem cell graft donor, taken from the stem cell graft. This clonotype was obtained from a human donor who donated a stem cell graft to a child with acute lymphoblastic leukemia. CDR3 nucleotides: TGTGCCAGCAGCTTAGTGGAGGGAGAGACCCAGTACTTC. Encoded protein: CASSLVEGETQYF. Drawing the rest from reference TRBV7-3 and TRBJ2-5, the complete variable domain is GAGVSQTPSNKVTEKGKYVELRCDPISGHTALYWYRQSLGQGPEFLIYFQGTGAADDSGLPNDRFFAVRPEGSVSTLKIQRTERGDSAVYLCASSLVEGETQYFGPGTRLLVL.